This T cell receptor beta chain was found in a study of T-cell reconstitution after alpha-beta-depleted transplantation in children. The TCRbeta library was prepared with unique molecular identifiers. TCRdb used MiXCR to reprocess the PCR reads, holding one entry per CDR3 protein. The sample records around 370,000 distinct CDR3 sequences, 15% to 20% being singletons. As to this clonotype: Its specificity is not known.

From germline, CDR1 is SQVTM and CDR2 ANQGSEA. Trimming removed 6 bases at V and 2 bases at J, with 14 bases between. CDR3 length equals 13 residues. Study-level points and caveats: One year post-transplant, T-cell counts and diversity were largely derived from T cells produced anew. Several hundred rapidly expanded clones from non-depleted graft cells reportedly supplied alpha-beta T cells about two months post-transplant. Some patients showed high day-60 TCRbeta diversity, which derived from surviving recipient T cells and thymic progenitors.

J is TRBJ2-7 and V is TRBV29-1, with D perhaps matching TRBD1 or TRBD2 (5 bases each). The starting material was PBMCs, mostly from graft donor cells, obtained 360 days after TCRalphabeta/CD19-depleted stem cell transplant. This receptor was taken from a male patient aged 2-15 years who had a stem cell transplant for acute lymphoblastic leukemia, so the T cells may come from the graft donor. The CDR3, as DNA: TGCAGCGTCCTGGGACCTGGAACCTACGAGCAGTACTTC. This sequence encodes CSVLGPGTYEQYF.